This entry lists 20 T cell receptor beta chains sequenced from one sample in a study of vaccination and CD4 T cells after COVID-19. Sequencing of the DNA from cultured CD4+ T cells was carried out with the Oncomine TCR Beta short-read assay. TCRdb fed the PCR reads into MiXCR, producing one record per CDR3 protein. The sample lists about 12,000 distinct CDR3 sequences, less than 80% occurring once. Treatment reported: roughly nine-day PBMC culture with coronavirus spike peptide pools or control peptides (ViraFEST assay). Their specific antigens are unknown. The source material was CD4+ T cells from blood, cultured in vitro. These receptors all come from a human donor who had recovered from COVID-19.

V gene TRBV6-1 combines with J gene TRBJ1-6; possible D gene TRBD1, 6 bases. This CDR3 is 17 amino acids long. Per the germline V gene, CDR1 is MNHNS and CDR2 is SASEGT. V was cut by 7 bases and J by 7 bases, with 23 bases left in between. The DNA of the CDR3 is TGTGCCAGCACAGGTATGCTTAGAACAGGGAGGAATTCACCCCTCCACTTT. This encodes CASTGMLRTGRNSPLHF.

Judged by abundance, this clonotype is large (0.1 to 1%). This chain uses TRBV2 with TRBJ1-3; D is perhaps TRBD1 (5 bases). The germline gives CDR1 SNHLY, CDR2 FYNNEI. The CDR3 is made up of 12 amino acids. The germline V and J ends were trimmed by 3 bases and 8 bases, with 8 bases remaining between them. Here the CDR3 reads CASSEGGYTIYF. The CDR3 DNA follows: TGTGCCAGCAGTGAGGGGGGATACACCATATATTTT. Full variable domain (missing parts from reference TRBV2 and TRBJ1-3): EPEVTQTPSHQVTQMGQEVILRCVPISNHLYFYWYRQILGQKVEFLVSFYNNEISEKSEIFDDQFSVERPDGSNFTLKIRSTKLEDSAMYFCASSEGGYTIYFGEGSWLTVV.

The genes are TRBV7-3 and TRBJ2-5; D is unclear. Germline V lookup: CDR1 SGHTA, CDR2 FQGTGA. The germline V and J ends were trimmed by 0 bases and 5 bases, with 7 bases remaining between them. There are 13 residues in the CDR3. The CDR3 spells CASSLTIGETQYF. CDR3 in DNA: TGTGCCAGCAGCTTAACGATAGGGGAGACCCAGTACTTC. Full variable domain (outside the CDR3, taken from reference TRBV7-3 and TRBJ2-5): GAGVSQTPSNKVTEKGKYVELRCDPISGHTALYWYRQSLGQGPEFLIYFQGTGAADDSGLPNDRFFAVRPEGSVSTLKIQRTERGDSAVYLCASSLTIGETQYFGPGTRLLVL.

This clonotype has just a few counts. CDR3 nucleotide sequence: TGCAGTGCTAGAGTTCCCAGGGAGGGGGTGGACACTGAAGCTTTCTTT. It translates to CSARVPREGVDTEAFF. The chain joins TRBV20-1 to TRBJ1-1, with D possibly matching TRBD1 (6 bases). This CDR3 has 16 amino acids. Germline assignment: CDR1 DFQATT and CDR2 SNEGSKA (reference sequence). V lost 1 base and J 3 bases, leaving 18 bases between the germline ends.

In its sample, this clonotype ranks as medium-sized. The chain uses TRBV11-3 and TRBJ2-2; D perhaps matches TRBD1 (5 bases). Trimming pared 5 bases from V and 4 bases from J, leaving 14 bases between. CDR1 SGHNT and CDR2 YENEEA come from the germline V gene. This CDR3 comprises 15 residues. This CDR3 reads CASSPTASFTGELFF. In DNA form, the CDR3 reads TGTGCCAGCAGCCCGACAGCGTCCTTCACCGGGGAGCTGTTTTTT.

The V gene is TRBV7-6, the J gene TRBJ2-3; TRBD2 matches at 15 bases. V lost 5 bases and J lost 6; bases outside the gene matches: 18. The germline V gene encodes CDR1 SGHVS and CDR2 FNYEAQ. There are 20 residues in the CDR3. For the CDR3, the DNA is TGTGCCAGCAGCCTCCCGATGGGACTAGCGGGGGGACGGGGTTTGGATACGCAGTATTTT. Its protein product is CASSLPMGLAGGRGLDTQYF.

By share of the sample, this clonotype is medium-sized. V gene TRBV7-6 combines with J gene TRBJ2-5; 8 bases are a match to TRBD2. Germline-derived CDR1 and CDR2 are SGHVS and FNYEAQ. The CDR3 has 15 amino acids. The ends lost 1 base at V and 5 bases at J; junction bases unmatched: 6. CDR3 sequence reads: CASSLVGTSWETQYF. The CDR3 DNA sequence: TGTGCCAGCAGCTTAGTGGGGACTAGTTGGGAGACCCAGTACTTC.

The chain carries TRBV5-5 and TRBJ1-2; 7 nucleotides line up with TRBD1. Germline assignment: CDR1 SGHKS and CDR2 YYEKEE (reference sequence). The trim removed 4 bases at V and 7 bases at J, leaving 7 bases unmatched. The CDR3 is 13 amino acids. This chain's CDR3 is CASSGTEERGYTF. For the CDR3, the DNA is TGTGCCAGCAGCGGGACAGAGGAGCGTGGCTACACCTTC.

The rearrangement uses TRBV6-5 and TRBJ2-3; D not certain. V lost 4 bases to trimming and J lost 6 bases, with 8 bases between them. This CDR3 has 12 residues. Germline-derived CDR1 and CDR2 are MNHEY and SVGAGI. The DNA for the CDR3 is TGTGCCAGCAGTTCCCCTGGGGATACGCAGTATTTT. Translating it yields CASSSPGDTQYF.

This clonotype was found a few times. V is TRBV20-1 and J is TRBJ2-7; TRBD1 matches at 9 bases. The ends lost 3 bases at V and 3 bases at J; junction bases unmatched: 6. CDR3 length: 14 residues. Germline loops: CDR1 DFQATT, CDR2 SNEGSKA (reference sequence). The CDR3 sequence: CSASTTGGGYEQYF. The CDR3 nucleotides are TGCAGTGCTAGCACGACAGGGGGAGGCTACGAGCAGTACTTC.

As DNA, the CDR3 is TGTGCCAGCAGCCCGGGACTAGCGGGGCCCGCAGCAGATACGCAGTATTTT. This gives the protein CASSPGLAGPAADTQYF. The genes are TRBV11-2 and TRBJ2-3, with TRBD2 matching over 13 bases. The CDR3 is made up of 17 amino acids. V shed 5 bases, J shed 4 bases, and the junction held 9 bases outside the gene matches. Germline CDR1 reads SGHAT; CDR2 reads FQNNGV. The entire variable domain, with the rest obtained from reference TRBV11-2 and TRBJ2-3, is as follows: EAGVAQSPRYKIIEKRQSVAFWCNPISGHATLYWYQQILGQGPKLLIQFQNNGVVDDSQLPKDRFSAERLKGVDSTLKIQPAKLEDSAVYLCASSPGLAGPAADTQYFGPGTRLTVL.

V and J are TRBV20-1 and TRBJ1-1; no clear D. CDR1 and CDR2 from the germline V gene are DFQATT and SNEGSKA (reference sequence). The CDR3 is 14 amino acids. The V gene lost 0 bases and the J gene lost 4 bases, with 12 bases spanning the gap. CDR3 in DNA: TGCAGTGCTAGAGATCTATCTTGGGGCACTGAAGCTTTCTTT. Its protein is CSARDLSWGTEAFF.

About this clonotype: Its ends do not fully match the called genes, so a read error is possible. The rearrangement links TRBV10-2 to TRBJ2-1; perhaps TRBD1 as D (5 bases). The germline V gene encodes CDR1 WSHSY and CDR2 SAAADI. The CDR3 sequence is 16 residues long. CDR3 amino acids: CASSERRQGRGNEQFF. In DNA, the CDR3 is TGTGCCAGCAGTGAAAGGCGGCAGGGAAGGGGCAATGAGCAGTTCTTC.

This clonotype was seen a handful of times. This chain uses TRBV20-1 with TRBJ2-1; 10 positions agree with TRBD2. This CDR3 has 14 residues. Per germline, CDR1 DFQATT and CDR2 SNEGSKA (reference sequence). After removal of 6 bases from V and 4 bases from J, the junction contained 6 bases not matched to a gene. Here the CDR3 reads CSAKNSGGYNEQFF. DNA of the CDR3: TGCAGTGCAAAGAATAGCGGGGGGTACAATGAGCAGTTCTTC.

The V gene is TRBV27, the J gene TRBJ1-4, with TRBD1 identical over 9 bases. Trimming removed 7 bases from V and 5 bases from J; junction bases left unmatched: 8. Germline values: CDR1 MNHEY, CDR2 SMNVEV (reference sequence). This CDR3 has 15 amino acids. The CDR3 nucleotides read TGTGCCAGCACCCGAGGAGGGACAGGGAATGAAAAACTGTTTTTT. It translates to CASTRGGTGNEKLFF.

The chain uses TRBV6-5 and TRBJ1-6; TRBD1 matches at 8 bases. Losses at the gene ends were 2 bases for V and 0 bases for J; bases not matched to a gene: 6. Germline-derived CDR1 and CDR2 are MNHEY and SVGAGI. The CDR3 totals 18 residues. The CDR3 sequence: CASSYGQGAISYNSPLHF. DNA of the CDR3: TGTGCCAGCAGTTACGGGCAGGGGGCTATCTCCTATAATTCACCCCTCCACTTT.

This clonotype was seen a single time. The chain is built from TRBV20-1 and TRBJ1-4, with unresolved D. Trimming stripped 0 bases from V and 3 bases from J, with 8 bases between. The germline V gene has CDR1 DFQATT and CDR2 SNEGSKA (reference sequence). There are 14 residues in the CDR3. The CDR3 bases are TGCAGTGCTAGAGACTTCGCGGCTAATGAAAAACTGTTTTTT. Translating gives CSARDFAANEKLFF.

This chain connects TRBV20-1 to TRBJ1-5; D is perhaps TRBD1 (6 bases). Germline CDR1 and CDR2: DFQATT and SNEGSKA (reference sequence). There are 14 residues in the CDR3. Trimming stripped 6 bases from V and 0 bases from J, with 12 bases between. The CDR3 bases are TGCAGTGCCTCGACAGGTTTTAGCAATCAGCCCCAGCATTTT. Its protein is CSASTGFSNQPQHF.

This chain uses TRBV6-1 with TRBJ1-4; no firm D call. Trimming stripped 6 bases from V and 0 bases from J, with 11 bases between. Looked up from germline, CDR1 is MNHNS and CDR2 is SASEGT. CDR3 length: 15 amino acids. The CDR3 reads CASRRTATTNEKLFF. The CDR3 nucleotides read TGTGCCAGCAGGAGGACGGCAACAACTAATGAAAAACTGTTTTTT.

This clonotype was recorded only once. The chain carries TRBV27 and TRBJ2-7, with TRBD2 matching over 8 bases. V lost 8 bases and J lost 6; bases outside the gene matches: 6. Germline assignment: CDR1 MNHEY and CDR2 SMNVEV (reference sequence). The CDR3 loop spans 12 amino acids. CDR3 nucleotides: TGTGCCAGCCGGTCAGCGGGGGTCGAGCAGTACTTC. Its translation is CASRSAGVEQYF.